This record looks at one T cell receptor beta chain sequence and its context. The protocol was immunoSEQ multiplex PCR, while the TCRdb copy is restricted to in-frame clones and leaves out a portion. This sample carries roughly 550,000 clones, approximately 80% of them seen once, and the ten largest clones take more than 0.01%. This entry is derived from a study of shared T cell receptors in the human thymus. The germline CDR1 and CDR2 sequences are LNHNV and YYDKDF (reference sequence). Unmatched junction bases numbered 13, after V lost 2 bases and J lost 9 bases. The CDR3 has 16 residues. These records were also assigned to another study, of human thymus T cells. This second report adds: Resections that were taken during corrective heart surgery supplied the thymus tissue.

Sequenced: thymocytes. V and J are TRBV15 and TRBJ2-1; 7 positions agree with TRBD2. This TCR was recovered from a boy younger than two with a congenital heart defect. The CDR3 DNA sequence: TGTGCCACCAGCAGACCACAAGGACTAGGCAAGGCTGAGCAGTTCTTC. Translated, it gives CATSRPQGLGKAEQFF. The entire variable domain, with the rest obtained from reference TRBV15 and TRBJ2-1, is as follows: DAMVIQNPRYQVTQFGKPVTLSCSQTLNHNVMYWYQQKSSQAPKLLFHYYDKDFNNEADTPDNFQSRRPNTSFCFLDIRSPGLGDTAMYLCATSRPQGLGKAEQFFGPGTRLTVL.